This TCR beta chain was documented in a study of blood T cell repertoires in COVID-19. The wider study: T cells, B-cell-depleted T cells, or PBMCs supplied cDNA or gDNA.

Original handling: It was from reference gene primer amplification that nucleated cell counts were estimated. TCRdb's copy holds only in-frame clones and misses some; the assay was immunoSEQ multiplex PCR. Clone size and the V and J calls come from that table; the DNA yielded D and trimming. The table has about 80,000 clones, 90% to 95% seen once. This CDR3 spans 17 amino acids. The specimen was peripheral blood. The chain recombines TRBV21-1 with TRBJ2-1; the D call in the table, TRBD2, was not verified against the DNA. TRBV21-1 constitutes a pseudogene. The origin of this receptor is a woman between 50 and 59 years old in a cohort sampled during active COVID-19. The CDR3 DNA sequence: TGTGCCAGCAGCAAAGAGTTACTAGCGGGCCTCAGCGATGAGCAGTTCTTC. It is translated as CASSKELLAGLSDEQFF.